The rows below give T cell receptor beta chains drawn from one sample of a study of T cell repertoires in cytomegalovirus infection. Using its own MiXCR run on the reads, TCRdb lists one record per CDR3 protein. The sample contains about 260,000 distinct CDR3 sequences, roughly an eighth of which appear only once. Sequenced material: PBMCs. These receptors were taken from a human donor in good health (CMV status not recorded). Some clones in this sample may be carry-over from other donors' samples. CDR3s include the opening cysteine and the closing phenylalanine or tryptophan. The D gene is left open where the match is weak. Not every row has a clone size; where given, it reads once, few, many or a size class.

j_call v_call d_call clone_size cdr3_aa cdr3_nt
TRBJ2-5 TRBV20-1 TRBD2 many CSARVAGTSSETQYF TGCAGTGCTAGAGTAGCTGGGACTAGTTCAGAGACCCAGTACTTC
TRBJ1-6 TRBV12-3/TRBV12-4 . few CASSFSRARVYNSPLHF TGTGCCAGCAGTTTCTCCCGGGCGAGAGTTTATAATTCACCCCTCCACTTT
TRBJ2-1 TRBV12-3/TRBV12-4 TRBD2 . CASSLLAGASGHNEQFF TGTGCCAGCAGTTTACTTGCTGGGGCTAGCGGACACAATGAGCAGTTCTTC
TRBJ1-2 TRBV12-3/TRBV12-4 TRBD1 . CASSFGQGGYGYTF TGTGCCAGCAGTTTTGGGCAGGGGGGCTATGGCTACACCTTC
TRBJ2-5 TRBV7-8 . many CASSLGDAGTQYF TGTGCCAGCAGCTTAGGAGATGCTGGGACCCAGTACTTC
TRBJ2-2 TRBV7-9 . . CASRGSWGNTGELFF TGTGCCAGCCGCGGGTCTTGGGGTAACACCGGGGAGCTGTTTTTT
TRBJ2-5 TRBV7-2 . many CASSRRLQTQYF TGTGCCAGCAGCCGAAGGCTTCAGACCCAGTACTTC
TRBJ1-2 TRBV27 . . CASKVAARGYGYTF TGTGCCAGCAAAGTTGCGGCGCGGGGCTATGGCTACACCTTC
TRBJ2-1 TRBV6-1 . many CASSSGPREQFF TGTGCCAGCAGTTCGGGTCCCCGCGAGCAGTTCTTC
TRBJ2-7 TRBV28 TRBD2 many CASSFPTQRGNRYEQYF TGTGCCAGCAGTTTCCCCACTCAGCGGGGAAATCGCTACGAGCAGTACTTC
TRBJ2-7 TRBV15 . . CATSRGGGGTYEQYF TGTGCCACCAGCAGAGGCGGCGGGGGCACCTACGAGCAGTACTTC
TRBJ2-1 TRBV19 . . CASSIDRYNEQFF TGTGCCAGTAGTATTGACAGATACAATGAGCAGTTCTTC
TRBJ2-7 TRBV12-3/TRBV12-4 TRBD2 . CASSPLGGGYEQYF TGTGCCAGCAGTCCCCTGGGGGGGGGGTACGAGCAGTACTTC
TRBJ1-1 TRBV7-6 TRBD1 many CASTSTGGSAFF TGTGCCAGCACCTCTACAGGGGGTTCGGCTTTCTTT
TRBJ2-7 TRBV5-1 . few CASSLEGGNGEQYF TGCGCCAGCAGCTTGGAAGGAGGGAACGGGGAGCAGTACTTC
TRBJ2-3 TRBV7-9 TRBD2 many CASSKRETSTDTQYF TGTGCCAGCAGCAAGCGGGAAACTAGCACAGATACGCAGTATTTT
TRBJ2-7 TRBV29-1 . . CSAADRASYEQYF TGCAGCGCTGCAGACCGGGCCTCCTACGAGCAGTACTTC
TRBJ1-5 TRBV12-3/TRBV12-4 . many CASRGFSNQPQHF TGTGCCAGCAGGGGATTTAGCAATCAGCCCCAGCATTTT
TRBJ1-1 TRBV20-1 . . CSATGLNTEAFF TGCAGTGCAACAGGGTTGAACACTGAAGCTTTCTTT
TRBJ1-2 TRBV11-2 . . CASSLRRSYGYTF TGTGCCAGCAGCCTCCGCCGTTCTTATGGCTACACCTTC
TRBJ2-7 TRBV5-5 TRBD2 . CASNPTSVNYEQYF TGTGCCAGCAACCCAACTAGCGTCAACTACGAGCAGTACTTC
TRBJ1-2 TRBV19 . many CASTPRKGFYGYTF TGTGCCAGTACCCCCCGGAAGGGATTCTATGGCTACACCTTC
TRBJ2-7 TRBV11-3 . few CASSLVGVVTVHEQYF TGTGCCAGCAGCTTAGTGGGGGTCGTTACCGTTCACGAGCAGTACTTC
TRBJ2-2 TRBV6-2/TRBV6-3 . many CASSSLGDTGELFF TGTGCCAGCAGTTCCCTGGGAGACACCGGGGAGCTGTTTTTT
TRBJ1-6 TRBV20-1 . . CSARPRAGMNNSPLHF TGCAGTGCTAGACCTCGGGCAGGGATGAATAATTCACCCCTCCACTTT
TRBJ2-1 TRBV10-3 . many CAISEGLGGYNEQFF TGTGCCATCAGTGAGGGGCTAGGCGGGTACAATGAGCAGTTCTTC
TRBJ2-5 TRBV14 . few CASSQGSFGGETQYF TGTGCCAGCAGCCAAGGATCTTTTGGGGGGGAGACCCAGTACTTC
TRBJ2-3 TRBV7-2 . many CASSLIASTDTQYF TGTGCCAGCAGCTTAATTGCTAGCACAGATACGCAGTATTTT
TRBJ2-5 TRBV7-2 TRBD1 many CASSLALTGGGETQYF TGTGCCAGCAGCTTAGCACTAACAGGGGGCGGTGAGACCCAGTACTTC
TRBJ2-1 TRBV20-1 . many CSASISPGVNNEQFF TGCAGTGCTAGTATTTCGCCAGGGGTTAACAATGAGCAGTTCTTC
TRBJ1-1 TRBV2 TRBD1 . CASTGQGGTEAFF TGTGCCAGCACTGGACAGGGCGGCACTGAAGCTTTCTTT
TRBJ2-1 TRBV3-1 TRBD2 many CASSRGLAGPYNEQFF TGTGCCAGCAGCAGAGGCCTAGCGGGCCCATACAATGAGCAGTTCTTC
TRBJ2-5 TRBV7-9 . many CASSKRAGEETQYF TGTGCCAGCAGCAAACGGGCAGGCGAAGAGACCCAGTACTTC
TRBJ2-3 TRBV15 . . CATSGRKADTQYF TGTGCCACCAGCGGTAGGAAGGCAGATACGCAGTATTTT
TRBJ2-1 TRBV7-2 TRBD2 many CASSPGALGGGYNEQFF TGTGCCAGCAGCCCCGGCGCGCTCGGGGGGGGATACAATGAGCAGTTCTTC
TRBJ1-1 TRBV7-6 . many CASSPRQGSFRTEAFF TGTGCCAGCAGCCCACGCCAGGGTAGTTTCCGCACTGAAGCTTTCTTT
TRBJ2-3 TRBV6-4 TRBD2 few CASSDGTQLAGETDTQYF TGTGCCAGCAGTGACGGGACACAACTAGCGGGAGAGACAGATACGCAGTATTTT
TRBJ2-1 TRBV7-2 . many CASSTDGSSYNEQFF TGTGCCAGCAGCACCGACGGAAGCTCCTACAATGAGCAGTTCTTC
TRBJ2-7 TRBV28 . many CASSLSYRTYEQYF TGTGCCAGCAGTTTATCATACAGGACCTACGAGCAGTACTTC
TRBJ2-2 TRBV19 TRBD1 . CASSMGQGNRGSGELFF TGTGCCAGTAGTATGGGACAGGGGAATCGGGGGTCCGGGGAGCTGTTTTTT
TRBJ1-2 TRBV28 TRBD1 many CASSLPGTVYGYTF TGTGCCAGCAGTTTACCCGGGACAGTGTATGGCTACACCTTC
TRBJ1-6 TRBV7-2 . many CASSLVAVGLQSPLHF TGTGCCAGCAGCTTAGTAGCTGTAGGGCTACAATCACCCCTCCACTTT
TRBJ2-7 TRBV20-1 TRBD2 . CSARRPSGNYEQYF TGCAGTGCTAGAAGGCCTAGCGGGAACTACGAGCAGTACTTC
TRBJ1-2 TRBV2 . . CASTVDQGYGYTF TGTGCCAGCACCGTGGACCAGGGCTATGGCTACACCTTC
TRBJ2-2 TRBV6-4 . few CASRLAHERDTGELFF TGTGCCAGCAGACTAGCTCACGAACGGGACACCGGGGAGCTGTTTTTT
TRBJ1-4 TRBV20-1 . . CSARAEGRVREKLFF TGCAGTGCTAGAGCCGAGGGCAGGGTTAGGGAAAAACTGTTTTTT
TRBJ2-1 TRBV9 . few CASSVQAGMSYNEQFF TGTGCCAGCAGCGTACAAGCAGGGATGTCCTACAATGAGCAGTTCTTC
TRBJ2-7 TRBV7-2 . many CASSPFETASSYEQYF TGTGCCAGCAGCCCCTTCGAGACGGCGAGCTCCTACGAGCAGTACTTC
TRBJ2-5 TRBV5-1 . few CASTHGGTGRQETQYF TGCGCCAGCACCCACGGGGGGACAGGAAGACAAGAGACCCAGTACTTC
TRBJ2-2 TRBV5-1 . few CASSPGLKPTGELFF TGCGCCAGCAGCCCCGGCCTAAAGCCCACCGGGGAGCTGTTTTTT
TRBJ2-6 TRBV20-1 . . CSARAAGANVLTF TGCAGTGCTAGGGCTGCTGGGGCCAACGTCCTGACTTTC
TRBJ1-1 TRBV19 . few CASSIDWTSATEAFF TGTGCCAGTAGTATAGATTGGACATCGGCCACTGAAGCTTTCTTT
TRBJ2-1 TRBV3-1 TRBD2 . CASSQDSASGGSDNEQFF TGTGCCAGCAGCCAAGATTCGGCTAGCGGGGGGTCCGACAATGAGCAGTTCTTC
TRBJ2-1 TRBV7-6 . . CASRPAQQCNEQFF TGTGCCAGCAGGCCGGCCCAACAGTGCAATGAGCAGTTCTTC
TRBJ1-1 TRBV7-2 . . CASSLVQSPLNTEAFF TGTGCCAGCAGCTTAGTTCAGAGTCCGTTGAACACTGAAGCTTTCTTT